Shown below are 21 T cell receptor beta chains from a single sample sequenced in a study of sequential checkpoint blockade in melanoma. Noted treatment: randomized to nivolumab then ipilimumab (arm A) or the reverse (arm B). The table came from immunoSEQ multiplex PCR; TCRdb's copy has only in-frame clones and leaves some out. This sample yields approximately 2,000 clones, of which roughly a fifth are seen a single time; roughly a fifth belongs to the top ten. The sequencing here drew on tumor tissue (inferred from file names), taken from a patient given nivolumab and ipilimumab in sequence. The receptors shown here come from a human donor with melanoma.

This clone has ten or more counts. This rearrangement joins TRBV11-3 to TRBJ1-2, with 8 positions matching TRBD1. The J segment lost 4 bases and the V segment lost 4 bases, leaving 11 bases of the junction unmatched. The CDR3 runs to 16 residues. The germline CDR1 and CDR2 sequences are SGHNT and YENEEA. CDR3 sequence reads: CASSSRQGRYLYGYTF. The DNA of the CDR3 is TGTGCCAGCAGCTCCCGACAGGGGCGTTACCTCTATGGCTACACCTTC.

By share, this clone counts as medium-sized. The J gene is TRBJ2-3, the V gene TRBV11-3; 13 bases line up with TRBD2. The CDR3 sequence is 19 residues long. Trimming cost V 5 bases and J 0 bases; bases outside gene matches: 11. Per the germline V gene, CDR1 is SGHNT and CDR2 is YENEEA. The CDR3 region is CASSTTGLAGPVSTDTQYF. As DNA, the CDR3 is TGTGCCAGCAGCACCACGGGACTAGCGGGGCCAGTTAGCACAGATACGCAGTATTTT.

The CDR3 is CASERTGRYEQYF. CDR3 bases: TGTGCCAGCGAAAGAACAGGGAGATACGAGCAGTACTTC. This chain joins TRBV6-8 and TRBJ2-7, with D possibly TRBD1 on 6 matching bases. The CDR3 contains 13 residues. Germline lookup yields CDR1 MNHGY and CDR2 SAAAGT. V lost 8 bases and J 4 bases, leaving 15 bases between the germline ends.

Ten or more counts support this clone. CDR3 sequence: CASSPSGQPNTEAFF. DNA for the CDR3: TGTGCCAGCAGCCCCAGCGGACAGCCGAACACTGAAGCTTTCTTT. The V gene is TRBV11-3, the J gene TRBJ1-1; D is possibly TRBD1 (6 bases). Germline V lookup: CDR1 SGHNT, CDR2 YENEEA. The CDR3 totals 15 residues. Trimming took 5 bases from V and 1 from J, leaving 14 bases between them. The whole variable domain, remainder taken from reference TRBV11-3 and TRBJ1-1, is EAGVVQSPRYKIIEKKQPVAFWCNPISGHNTLYWYLQNLGQGPELLIRYENEEAVDDSQLPKDRFSAERLKGVDSTLKIQPAELGDSAVYLCASSPSGQPNTEAFFGQGTRLTVV.

This chain links TRBV5-1 with TRBJ2-2; unclear D gene. This CDR3 comprises 15 residues. V was cut by 2 bases and J by 7 bases, with 15 bases left in between. Germline V gene lookup returns CDR1 SGHRS and CDR2 YFSETQ. CDR3 residues: CASSFISGIYGELFF. Written as DNA, the CDR3 is TGCGCCAGCAGCTTTATTTCTGGGATCTACGGGGAGCTGTTTTTT.

This clone was seen only a few times. The chain links TRBV12-2 to TRBJ2-3; the table's D gene call, TRBD1, was not cross checked with the DNA. TRBV12-2 is a documented pseudogene. The CDR3 sequence is 14 residues long. This chain's CDR3 is CASPGGQATDTQYF. In DNA form, the CDR3 reads TGTGCCAGTCCGGGGGGACAGGCCACAGATACGCAGTATTTT.

This clone was seen a few times. J is TRBJ2-7 and V is TRBV6-8, with 7 bases that match TRBD1. The CDR3 covers 15 residues. CDR1 is MNHGY and CDR2 is SAAAGT in the germline V gene. V shed 7 bases, J shed 2 bases, and the junction held 11 bases outside the gene matches. The CDR3 is CASTKATGFPYEQYF. The CDR3 DNA is TGTGCCAGCACCAAAGCGACAGGGTTCCCCTACGAGCAGTACTTC.

This clone was found a few times. The CDR3 loop is CASSRGETQYF. DNA for the CDR3: TGTGCCAGTAGTAGAGGGGAGACCCAGTACTTC. V usage is TRBV19 and J usage is TRBJ2-5, with D perhaps matching TRBD2 (5 bases). The V end was cut by 4 bases, the J end by 5 bases, with 5 bases between. The germline gives CDR1 LNHDA, CDR2 SQIVND (reference sequence). CDR3 size: 11 residues.

By share, this clone counts as large. The genes are TRBV9 and TRBJ2-2; TRBD2 agrees at 8 bases. Germline CDR1 and CDR2: SGDLS and YYNGEE. V lost 3 bases and J lost 2; bases outside the gene matches: 3. The CDR3 is 15 amino acids. The CDR3 sequence is CASSATSGNTGELFF. In DNA form, the CDR3 reads TGTGCCAGCAGCGCCACTAGCGGCAACACCGGGGAGCTGTTTTTT. The variable domain in full, with the rest retrieved from reference TRBV9 and TRBJ2-2, is DSGVTQTPKHLITATGQRVTLRCSPRSGDLSVYWYQQSLDQGLQFLIQYYNGEERAKGNILERFSAQQFPDLHSELNLSSLELGDSALYFCASSATSGNTGELFFGEGSRLTVL.

This chain joins TRBV19 and TRBJ1-3; D uncertain. Trimming removed 3 bases from V and 2 bases from J, with 8 bases in between. Germline assignment: CDR1 LNHDA and CDR2 SQIVND (reference sequence). The CDR3 covers 14 residues. The CDR3 nucleotides are TGTGCCAGTAGTATCTCAGGAGCTGGAAACACCATATATTTT. It yields the protein CASSISGAGNTIYF.

The V gene is TRBV14, the J gene TRBJ2-7; the match to TRBD2 covers 9 bases. Germline V gene data show CDR1 as SGHDN and CDR2 as FVKESK. The J segment lost 6 bases and the V segment lost 6 bases, leaving 9 bases of the junction unmatched. The CDR3 totals 14 residues. The CDR3 loop reads CASSQGLAPREQYF. In nucleotides, the CDR3 is TGTGCCAGCAGTCAGGGACTAGCTCCTCGCGAGCAGTACTTC.

The chain employs TRBV18 and TRBJ2-7, with 7 nucleotides matching TRBD2. The CDR3 contains 16 residues. CDR1 and CDR2 (germline): KGHSH, LQKENI. The junction had 10 bases not matched to a gene; V was cut back by 0 bases and J by 5 bases. DNA of the CDR3: TGTGCCAGCTCACCACCTAAGCGGGAAATGCGAAACGAGCAGTACTTC. Its translation: CASSPPKREMRNEQYF.

This clone was seen only a few times. The chain joins TRBV11-3 to TRBJ2-2; the match to TRBD1 covers 8 bases. CDR3 length: 14 amino acids. The germline gives CDR1 SGHNT, CDR2 YENEEA. V lost 5 bases and J lost 7; bases outside the gene matches: 6. CDR3 in DNA: TGTGCCAGCAGCCCGGGGACAGGTCGCGGGGAGCTGTTTTTT. Translated: CASSPGTGRGELFF.

This clone appeared a single time. The rearrangement uses TRBV30 and TRBJ2-7, with D unresolved. This CDR3 comprises 11 residues. CDR1 and CDR2 (germline): GTSNPN, SVGIG (reference sequence). Trimming removed 1 base from V and 4 bases from J, with 5 bases in between. The CDR3: CAWSGVYEQYF. CDR3 DNA: TGTGCCTGGAGTGGTGTATACGAGCAGTACTTC.

By its share, this clone is medium-sized. This chain joins TRBV11-3 and TRBJ2-7; tentatively, D is TRBD1 (6 bases). The CDR3 length is 15 residues. Trimming took off 2 bases at V and 0 bases at J, with 11 bases between the two ends. Germline CDR1 and CDR2: SGHNT and YENEEA. The CDR3 spells CASSLYQGPSYEQYF. The CDR3 nucleotides are TGTGCCAGCAGCTTATATCAGGGGCCCTCCTACGAGCAGTACTTC.

V gene TRBV6-8 combines with J gene TRBJ2-7, with 13 bases matching TRBD2. J lost 3 bases, V lost 4 bases, and 3 bases had no gene match. This CDR3 has 15 amino acids. Looked up from germline, CDR1 is MNHGY and CDR2 is SAAAGT. CDR3 DNA: TGTGCCAGCAGTTCGGGACTAGCGGGACTCTACGAGCAGTACTTC. It codes for CASSSGLAGLYEQYF.

The rearrangement joins TRBV9 to TRBJ2-3, with 11 nucleotides matching TRBD1. From germline, CDR1 is SGDLS and CDR2 YYNGEE. This CDR3 comprises 16 residues. Unmatched junction bases numbered 5, after V lost 4 bases and J lost 1 base. In nucleotides, the CDR3 is TGTGCCAGCAGCTTTTGGACAGGGGGCGGCACAGATACGCAGTATTTT. The encoded protein is CASSFWTGGGTDTQYF.

There are many counts of this clone. The chain employs TRBV11-3 and TRBJ2-7; 7 bases are a match to TRBD1. The germline CDR1 and CDR2 sequences are SGHNT and YENEEA. The CDR3 is 14 residues long. V lost 3 bases, J lost 5 bases, and 7 bases stayed unmatched. The CDR3 loop reads CASSFAGGYDEQYF. The DNA of the CDR3 is TGTGCCAGCAGCTTCGCAGGGGGATACGACGAGCAGTACTTC.

This clone has more than one count but fewer than ten. The V call is TRBV11-3, the J call TRBJ2-1; 11 nucleotides agree with TRBD2. CDR1 and CDR2 (germline): SGHNT, YENEEA. V lost 4 bases, J lost 5 bases, and 4 bases stayed unmatched. The CDR3 is 15 residues long. The CDR3 coding sequence is TGTGCCAGCAGCTCTATACTAGCGGGAGACAATGAGCAGTTCTTC. Translation: CASSSILAGDNEQFF.

In this sample, this clone is medium-sized. The chain couples TRBV11-3 to TRBJ1-3, with 8 bases lining up with TRBD1. Germline values: CDR1 SGHNT, CDR2 YENEEA. The trim removed 5 bases at V and 4 bases at J, leaving 4 bases unmatched. The CDR3 sequence is 14 residues long. CDR3 bases: TGTGCCAGCAGCCCGGACAGGGTGGGAAACACCATATATTTT. Translation: CASSPDRVGNTIYF.

The CDR3 DNA reads as TGTGCCAGCAGTTTACGCCACCCACAGAACACTGAAGCTTTCTTT. Encoded protein: CASSLRHPQNTEAFF. The chain links TRBV28 to TRBJ1-1; D is ambiguous. V lost 2 bases and J 1 base, leaving 11 bases between the germline ends. The germline V gene has CDR1 MDHEN and CDR2 SYDVKM. This CDR3 has 15 residues.